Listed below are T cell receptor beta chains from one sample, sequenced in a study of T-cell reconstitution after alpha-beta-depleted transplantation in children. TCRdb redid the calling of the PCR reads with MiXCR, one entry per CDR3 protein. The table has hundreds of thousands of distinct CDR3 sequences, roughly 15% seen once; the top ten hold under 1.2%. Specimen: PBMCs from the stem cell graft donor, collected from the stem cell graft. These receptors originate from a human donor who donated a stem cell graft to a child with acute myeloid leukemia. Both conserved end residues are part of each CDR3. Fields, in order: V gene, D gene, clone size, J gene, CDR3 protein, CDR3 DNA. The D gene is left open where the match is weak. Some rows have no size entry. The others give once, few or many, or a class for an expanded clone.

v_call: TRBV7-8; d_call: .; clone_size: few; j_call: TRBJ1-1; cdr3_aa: CASSLVRKGTEAFF; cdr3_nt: TGTGCCAGCAGCTTAGTCCGAAAAGGGACTGAAGCTTTCTTT
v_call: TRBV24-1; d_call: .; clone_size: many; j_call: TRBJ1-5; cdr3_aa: CATSDLQEDQPQHF; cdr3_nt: TGTGCCACCAGTGATTTGCAGGAGGATCAGCCCCAGCATTTT
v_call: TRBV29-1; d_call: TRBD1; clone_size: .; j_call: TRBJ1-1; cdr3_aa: CSVESPRQGLGNTEAFF; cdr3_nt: TGCAGCGTTGAATCCCCAAGACAGGGTTTGGGGAACACTGAAGCTTTCTTT
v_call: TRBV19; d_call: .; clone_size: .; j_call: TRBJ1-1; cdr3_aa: CASSTDTEAFF; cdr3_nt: TGTGCCAGTAGTACGGACACTGAAGCTTTCTTT
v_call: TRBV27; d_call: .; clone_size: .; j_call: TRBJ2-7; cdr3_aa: CASSLSRQASYEQYF; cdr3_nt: TGTGCCAGCAGTTTATCTAGGCAGGCGAGCTACGAGCAGTACTTC
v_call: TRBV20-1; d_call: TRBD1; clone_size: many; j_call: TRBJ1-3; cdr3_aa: CSAWTGLPGNTIYF; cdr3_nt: TGCAGTGCGTGGACAGGCTTACCTGGAAACACCATATATTTT
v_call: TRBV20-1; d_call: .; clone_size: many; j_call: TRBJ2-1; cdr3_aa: CSARNSSYNEQFF; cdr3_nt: TGCAGTGCTCGGAATAGCTCCTACAATGAGCAGTTCTTC
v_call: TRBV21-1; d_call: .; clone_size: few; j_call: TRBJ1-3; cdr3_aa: CASIGGGSGNTIYF; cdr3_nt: TGTGCCAGCATTGGCGGGGGCTCTGGAAACACCATATATTTT
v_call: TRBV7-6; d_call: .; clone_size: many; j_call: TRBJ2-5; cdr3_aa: CASSLVSGETQYF; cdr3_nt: TGTGCCAGCAGCTTAGTGTCTGGGGAGACCCAGTACTTC
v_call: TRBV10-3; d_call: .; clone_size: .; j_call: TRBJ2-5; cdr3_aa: CAISESRAGRDQETQYF; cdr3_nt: TGTGCCATCAGTGAGTCGAGGGCAGGGCGAGACCAAGAGACCCAGTACTTC
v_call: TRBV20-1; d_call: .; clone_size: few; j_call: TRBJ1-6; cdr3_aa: CSARGGELNSPLHF; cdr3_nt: TGCAGTGCTAGAGGGGGCGAGCTTAATTCACCCCTCCACTTT
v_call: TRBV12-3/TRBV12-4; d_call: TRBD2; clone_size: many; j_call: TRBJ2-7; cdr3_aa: CASSLRGEYEQYF; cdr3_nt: TGTGCCAGCAGTCTCCGGGGGGAATACGAGCAGTACTTC
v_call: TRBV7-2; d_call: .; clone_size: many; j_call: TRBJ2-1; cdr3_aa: CASSLKQTAVNEQFF; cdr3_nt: TGTGCCAGCAGCTTAAAACAAACAGCGGTCAATGAGCAGTTCTTC
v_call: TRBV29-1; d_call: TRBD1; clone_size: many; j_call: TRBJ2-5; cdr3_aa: CSVEGDRVRSETQYF; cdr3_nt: TGCAGCGTTGAAGGGGACAGGGTTCGGTCAGAGACCCAGTACTTC
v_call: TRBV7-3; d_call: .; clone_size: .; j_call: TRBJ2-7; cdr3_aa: CASSLNGPEQYF; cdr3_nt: TGTGCCAGCAGCTTAAACGGCCCGGAGCAGTACTTC
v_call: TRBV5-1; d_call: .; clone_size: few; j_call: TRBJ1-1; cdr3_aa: CASSFGRQENTEAFF; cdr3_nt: TGCGCCAGCAGCTTCGGGCGGCAGGAGAACACTGAAGCTTTCTTT
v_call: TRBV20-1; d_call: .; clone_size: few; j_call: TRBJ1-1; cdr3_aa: CSAREGPYREAFF; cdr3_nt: TGCAGTGCTAGAGAAGGGCCATATCGGGAAGCTTTCTTT
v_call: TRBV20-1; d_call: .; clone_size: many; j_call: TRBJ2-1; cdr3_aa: CSARGTGSYNEQFF; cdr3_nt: TGCAGTGCTAGAGGGACTGGCTCCTACAATGAGCAGTTCTTC
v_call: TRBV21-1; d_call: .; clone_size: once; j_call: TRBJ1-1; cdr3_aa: CASKGQDLNTEAFF; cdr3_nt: TGTGCCAGCAAAGGACAGGACTTGAACACTGAAGCTTTCTTT
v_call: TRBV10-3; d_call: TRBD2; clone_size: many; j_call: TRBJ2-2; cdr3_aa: CAISGGGSANTGELFF; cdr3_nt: TGTGCCATCAGTGGGGGGGGGAGCGCGAACACCGGGGAGCTGTTTTTT
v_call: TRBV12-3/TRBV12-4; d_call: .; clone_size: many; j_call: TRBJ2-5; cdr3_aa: CASSLRGVGETQYF; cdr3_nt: TGTGCCAGCAGTTTGCGGGGAGTAGGAGAGACCCAGTACTTC
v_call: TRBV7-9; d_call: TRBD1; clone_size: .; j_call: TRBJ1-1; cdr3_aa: CASSPVQGRATEAFF; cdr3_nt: TGTGCCAGCAGCCCGGTACAGGGGAGGGCCACTGAAGCTTTCTTT
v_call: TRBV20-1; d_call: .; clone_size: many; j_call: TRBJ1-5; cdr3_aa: CSASLDGRPYQPQHF; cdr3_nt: TGCAGTGCTAGTCTCGACGGACGACCCTATCAGCCCCAGCATTTT
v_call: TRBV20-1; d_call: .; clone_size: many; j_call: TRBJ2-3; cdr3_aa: CSASRGADTQYF; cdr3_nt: TGCAGTGCTAGCCGGGGAGCAGATACGCAGTATTTT
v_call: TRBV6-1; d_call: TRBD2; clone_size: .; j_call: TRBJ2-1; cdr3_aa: CASSPLIKRGNNEQFF; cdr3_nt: TGTGCCAGCAGCCCCCTTATTAAGCGGGGGAACAATGAGCAGTTCTTC
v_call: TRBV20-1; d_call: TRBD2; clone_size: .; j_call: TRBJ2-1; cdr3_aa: CSSPTGLATEQFF; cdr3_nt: TGCAGCAGCCCTACCGGACTAGCCACTGAGCAGTTCTTC
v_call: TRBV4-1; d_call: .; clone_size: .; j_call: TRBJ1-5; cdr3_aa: CASSQDNREMFQPQHF; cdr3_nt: TGCGCCAGCAGCCAAGATAACAGGGAGATGTTTCAGCCCCAGCATTTT
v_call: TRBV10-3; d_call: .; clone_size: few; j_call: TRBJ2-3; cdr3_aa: CAISEGPDTQYF; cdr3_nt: TGTGCCATCAGTGAAGGACCAGATACGCAGTATTTT
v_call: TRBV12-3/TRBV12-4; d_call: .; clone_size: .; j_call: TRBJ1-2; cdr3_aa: CASSPGTAGGGYTF; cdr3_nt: TGTGCCAGCAGTCCGGGGACCGCCGGTGGCGGCTACACCTTC
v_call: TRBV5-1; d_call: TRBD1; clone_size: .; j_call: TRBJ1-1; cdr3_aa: CASSFPGTENTEAFF; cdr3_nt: TGCGCCAGCAGCTTTCCCGGGACAGAGAACACTGAAGCTTTCTTT
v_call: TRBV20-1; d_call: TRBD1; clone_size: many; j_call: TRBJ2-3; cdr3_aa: CSAESWDRTTDTQYF; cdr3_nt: TGCAGTGCGGAATCCTGGGACAGGACCACAGATACGCAGTATTTT
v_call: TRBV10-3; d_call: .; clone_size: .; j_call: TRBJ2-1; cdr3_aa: CAISDPRRLGKFF; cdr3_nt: TGTGCCATCAGTGACCCGCGGCGGCTCGGAAAGTTCTTC
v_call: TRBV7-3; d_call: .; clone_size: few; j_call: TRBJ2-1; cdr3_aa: CASSLLDPGPYNEQFF; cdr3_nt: TGTGCCAGCAGCCTTCTGGATCCGGGGCCCTACAATGAGCAGTTCTTC
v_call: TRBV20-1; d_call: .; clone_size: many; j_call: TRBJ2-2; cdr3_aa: CSARVAAGGELFF; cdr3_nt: TGCAGTGCTAGAGTGGCAGCTGGCGGGGAGCTGTTTTTT
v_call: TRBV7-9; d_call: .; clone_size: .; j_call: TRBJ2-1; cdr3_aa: CASSSPRIYEQFF; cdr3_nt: TGTGCCAGCAGCTCCCCCCGTATCTATGAGCAGTTCTTC
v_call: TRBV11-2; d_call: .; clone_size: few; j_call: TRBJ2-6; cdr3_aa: CASSLEATEAIGANVLTF; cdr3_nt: TGTGCCAGCAGCTTAGAGGCGACAGAAGCAATTGGGGCCAACGTCCTGACTTTC
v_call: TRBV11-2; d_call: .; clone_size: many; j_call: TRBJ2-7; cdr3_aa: CASSLGGPLVF; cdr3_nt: TGTGCCAGCAGCTTAGGGGGACCCCTGGTCTTC
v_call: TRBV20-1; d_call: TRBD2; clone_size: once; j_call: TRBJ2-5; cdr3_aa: CSASFGGAGETQYF; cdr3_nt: TGCAGTGCTAGTTTCGGGGGGGCCGGAGAGACCCAGTACTTC
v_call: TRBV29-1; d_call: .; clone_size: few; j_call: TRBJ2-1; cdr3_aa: CSVEDPKEGGTYNEQFF; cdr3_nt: TGCAGCGTTGAAGATCCCAAGGAGGGGGGAACCTACAATGAGCAGTTCTTC
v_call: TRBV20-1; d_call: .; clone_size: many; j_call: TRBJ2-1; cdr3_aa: CSATSGTLNEQFF; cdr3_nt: TGCAGTGCTACTTCCGGGACCTTAAATGAGCAGTTCTTC
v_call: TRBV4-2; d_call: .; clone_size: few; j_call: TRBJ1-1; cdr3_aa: CASSTRMNTEAFF; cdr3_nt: TGTGCCAGCAGCACGAGAATGAACACTGAAGCTTTCTTT
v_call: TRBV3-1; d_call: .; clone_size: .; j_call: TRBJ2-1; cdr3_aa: CASSQEDGIFNNEQFF; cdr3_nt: TGTGCCAGCAGCCAAGAAGACGGGATTTTTAACAATGAGCAGTTCTTC
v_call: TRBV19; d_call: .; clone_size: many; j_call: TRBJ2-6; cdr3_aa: CASSMYSGANVLTF; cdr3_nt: TGTGCCAGTAGTATGTACTCTGGGGCCAACGTCCTGACTTTC
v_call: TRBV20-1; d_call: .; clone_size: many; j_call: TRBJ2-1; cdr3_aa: CSAEKGAGKLNEQFF; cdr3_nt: TGCAGTGCTGAAAAAGGGGCAGGAAAGCTGAATGAGCAGTTCTTC
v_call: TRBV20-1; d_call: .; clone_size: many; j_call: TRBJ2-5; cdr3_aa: CSAPPRLAGETQYF; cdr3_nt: TGCAGTGCTCCCCCGAGGCTAGCTGGCGAGACCCAGTACTTC
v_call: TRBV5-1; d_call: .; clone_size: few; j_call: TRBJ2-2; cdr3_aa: CASSLELLNTGELFF; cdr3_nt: TGCGCCAGCAGCTTGGAACTTTTGAACACCGGGGAGCTGTTTTTT
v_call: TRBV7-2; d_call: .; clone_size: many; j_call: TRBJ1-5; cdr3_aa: CASSLARLQPQHF; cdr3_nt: TGTGCCAGCAGCTTAGCGCGGTTGCAGCCCCAGCATTTT
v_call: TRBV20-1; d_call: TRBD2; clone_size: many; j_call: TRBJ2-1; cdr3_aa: CSGRGGKSSYNEQFF; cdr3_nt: TGCAGTGGACGGGGGGGGAAAAGCTCCTACAATGAGCAGTTCTTC
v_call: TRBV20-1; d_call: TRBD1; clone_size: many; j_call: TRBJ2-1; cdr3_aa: CSAPHDRGRGYNEQFF; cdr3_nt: TGCAGTGCCCCACATGACAGGGGGCGCGGGTACAATGAGCAGTTCTTC
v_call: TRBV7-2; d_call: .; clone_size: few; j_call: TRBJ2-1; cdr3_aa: CASSLGWGIGYNEQFF; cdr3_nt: TGTGCCAGCAGCTTAGGCTGGGGTATCGGGTACAATGAGCAGTTCTTC
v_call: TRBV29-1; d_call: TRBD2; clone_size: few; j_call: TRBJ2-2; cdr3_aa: CSVVRARGTANTGELFF; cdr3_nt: TGCAGCGTTGTAAGGGCGCGGGGGACCGCGAACACCGGGGAGCTGTTTTTT
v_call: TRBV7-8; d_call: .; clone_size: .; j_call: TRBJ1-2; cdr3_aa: CASSQIEAILYGYTF; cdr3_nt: TGTGCCAGCAGCCAGATAGAAGCTATCCTCTATGGCTACACCTTC
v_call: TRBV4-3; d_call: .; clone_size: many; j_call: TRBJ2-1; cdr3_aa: CASSQDERAQFYNEQFF; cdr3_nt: TGCGCCAGCAGCCAAGATGAGAGGGCCCAGTTCTACAATGAGCAGTTCTTC
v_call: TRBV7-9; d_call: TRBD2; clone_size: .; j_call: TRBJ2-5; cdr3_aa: CASSFSGAGQETQYF; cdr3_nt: TGTGCCAGCAGCTTTAGCGGGGCCGGCCAAGAGACCCAGTACTTC
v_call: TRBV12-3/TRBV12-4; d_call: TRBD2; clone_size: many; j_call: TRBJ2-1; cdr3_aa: CASSPSELAHNEQFF; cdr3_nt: TGTGCCAGCAGCCCGTCTGAACTAGCGCACAATGAGCAGTTCTTC
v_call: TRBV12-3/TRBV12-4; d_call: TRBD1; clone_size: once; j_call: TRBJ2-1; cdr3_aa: CASSSRQGVKNEQFF; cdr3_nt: TGTGCCAGCAGCTCCCGGCAGGGGGTGAAAAATGAGCAGTTCTTC
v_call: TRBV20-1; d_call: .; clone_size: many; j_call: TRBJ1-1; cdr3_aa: CSAPLGRNTEAFF; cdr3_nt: TGCAGTGCTCCCCTGGGACGGAACACTGAAGCTTTCTTT
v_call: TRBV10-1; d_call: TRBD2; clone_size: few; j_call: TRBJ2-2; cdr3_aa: CASGLAGATGELFF; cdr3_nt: TGCGCCAGCGGACTAGCGGGGGCCACCGGGGAGCTGTTTTTT
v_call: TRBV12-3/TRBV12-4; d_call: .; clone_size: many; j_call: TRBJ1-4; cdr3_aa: CASSLWGDNEKLFF; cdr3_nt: TGTGCCAGCAGTTTATGGGGAGATAATGAAAAACTGTTTTTT